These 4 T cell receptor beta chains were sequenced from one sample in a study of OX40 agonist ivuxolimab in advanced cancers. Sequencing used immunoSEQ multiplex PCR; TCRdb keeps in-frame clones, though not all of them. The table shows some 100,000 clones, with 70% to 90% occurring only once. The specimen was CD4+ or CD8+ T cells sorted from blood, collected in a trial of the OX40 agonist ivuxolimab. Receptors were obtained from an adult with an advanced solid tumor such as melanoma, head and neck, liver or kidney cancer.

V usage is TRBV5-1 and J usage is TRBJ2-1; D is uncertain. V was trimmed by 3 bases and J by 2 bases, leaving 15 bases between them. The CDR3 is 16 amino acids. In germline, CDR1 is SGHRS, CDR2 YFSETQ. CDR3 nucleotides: TGCGCCAGCAGCTCACTAAGCCAACCAACCTACAATGAGCAGTTCTTC. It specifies CASSSLSQPTYNEQFF.

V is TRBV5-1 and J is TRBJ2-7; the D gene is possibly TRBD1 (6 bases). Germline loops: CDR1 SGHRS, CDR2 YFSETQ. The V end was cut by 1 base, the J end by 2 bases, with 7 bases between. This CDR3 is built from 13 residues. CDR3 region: CASSLTGTYEQYF. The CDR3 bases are TGCGCCAGCAGCTTGACAGGGACCTACGAGCAGTACTTC.

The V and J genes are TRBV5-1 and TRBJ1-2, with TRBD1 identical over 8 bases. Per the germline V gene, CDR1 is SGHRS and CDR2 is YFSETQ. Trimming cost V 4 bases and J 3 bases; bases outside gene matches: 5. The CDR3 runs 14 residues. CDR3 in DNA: TGCGCCAGCAGCCGGGACAGGCCCGACTATGGCTACACCTTC. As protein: CASSRDRPDYGYTF.

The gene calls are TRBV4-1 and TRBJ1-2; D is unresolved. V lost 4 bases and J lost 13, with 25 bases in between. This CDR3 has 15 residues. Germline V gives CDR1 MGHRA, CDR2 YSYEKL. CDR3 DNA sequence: TGCGCCAGCAGCCCCACCGGCAGCCCGGGAGGTTTGGGCACCTTC. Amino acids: CASSPTGSPGGLGTF.